Each of the 25 T cell receptor beta chains below was sequenced from the same sample in a study of cytomegalovirus exposure and HLA in healthy donors. Primers: 60 Vbeta forward and 13 Jbeta reverse. The table came from immunoSEQ multiplex PCR; TCRdb's copy has only in-frame clones and leaves some out. The repertoire includes about 160,000 clones, around 76% of them detected once, and roughly 2% sits in the top ten. Sequences were obtained from PBMCs. These receptors originate from a female donor in good health and CMV-seronegative.

CDR3 protein: CASFPTGTGNTIYF. The CDR3 DNA reads as TGTGCCAGTTTCCCCACAGGGACTGGAAACACCATATATTTT. This chain connects TRBV6-5 to TRBJ1-3; D may be TRBD1 (6 bases). Deletions cut 9 bases from V and 2 bases from J, with 14 bases between. CDR1 and CDR2 (germline): MNHEY, SVGAGI. The CDR3 totals 14 residues.

This clone was seen more than once but under ten times. The chain carries TRBV5-1 and TRBJ2-5; 11 bases line up with TRBD2. The J segment lost 2 bases and the V segment lost 4 bases, leaving 4 bases of the junction unmatched. The CDR3 contains 15 residues. Germline values: CDR1 SGHRS, CDR2 YFSETQ. CDR3 sequence reads: CASSPRLAGQETQYF. In nucleotides, the CDR3 is TGCGCCAGCAGCCCCAGACTAGCGGGGCAAGAGACCCAGTACTTC.

This chain links TRBV7-2 with TRBJ2-7, with 9 nucleotides matching TRBD1. Germline loops: CDR1 SGHTA, CDR2 FQGNSA. V lost 5 bases, J lost 3 bases, and 8 bases stayed unmatched. CDR3 length equals 15 residues. CDR3 amino acids: CASSRSDRGGYEQYF. CDR3 DNA sequence: TGTGCCAGCAGCCGCTCGGACAGGGGAGGCTACGAGCAGTACTTC.

This clone has only a few counts. This rearrangement joins TRBV13 to TRBJ2-1; 12 bases are a match to TRBD2. The CDR3 sequence is 16 residues long. Unmatched junction bases numbered 16, after V lost 5 bases and J lost 14 bases. From germline, CDR1 is PRHDT and CDR2 FYEKMQ (reference sequence). CDR3 amino acids: CASSIALAGGRGAEFF. CDR3 bases: TGTGCCAGCAGCATAGCCCTAGCGGGGGGGAGGGGAGCTGAGTTCTTC.

This chain joins TRBV7-7 and TRBJ1-1, with D perhaps TRBD1 (5 bases). Germline loops: CDR1 SSHAT, CDR2 FNYEAQ (reference sequence). Trimming removed 2 bases from V and 1 base from J, with 5 bases in between. CDR3 length: 13 residues. The CDR3 DNA follows: TGTGCCAGCAGCTTAACAGGGAACACTGAAGCTTTCTTT. It translates to CASSLTGNTEAFF.

The rearrangement joins TRBV18 to TRBJ1-1; possible D gene TRBD1, 6 bases. The CDR3 length is 13 residues. The germline V gene encodes CDR1 KGHSH and CDR2 LQKENI. V shed 7 bases and J shed 3 bases, with 12 bases lying between them. CDR3 residues: CASWGLADTEAFF. CDR3 sequence (DNA): TGTGCCAGCTGGGGGCTTGCCGACACTGAAGCTTTCTTT.

This clone was seen only once. CDR3 coding DNA: TGTGCCAGCACATTGGGACTAGCGGGAGTATTCCACGAGCAGTACTTC. Protein: CASTLGLAGVFHEQYF. The chain carries TRBV2 and TRBJ2-7; TRBD2 agrees at 14 bases. This CDR3 has 16 residues. The V segment lost 7 bases and the J segment 5 bases; nucleotides outside the gene matches: 10. Germline values: CDR1 SNHLY, CDR2 FYNNEI.

V and J are TRBV30 and TRBJ1-1; D call uncertain. V was cut by 2 bases and J by 1 base, with 8 bases left in between. The germline gives CDR1 GTSNPN, CDR2 SVGIG (reference sequence). This CDR3 is 13 amino acids long. The CDR3, as DNA: TGTGCCTGGAGTTCAGGCAAGAACACTGAAGCTTTCTTT. It codes for CAWSSGKNTEAFF.

The V and J genes are TRBV6-5 and TRBJ1-2; 10 bases align to TRBD1. The CDR3 runs to 16 residues. V dropped 2 bases and J dropped 6; count of bases not matched to a gene: 9. The germline CDR1 and CDR2 sequences are MNHEY and SVGAGI. The CDR3 DNA reads TGTGCCAGCAGTTACGACTCGGGACAGGGGAGCGATGGCTACACCTTC. Translation gives CASSYDSGQGSDGYTF.

The V call is TRBV27, the J call TRBJ1-1; TRBD1 aligns across 7 bases. This CDR3 comprises 15 residues. Losses at the gene ends were 4 bases for V and 2 bases for J; bases not matched to a gene: 7. Per the germline V gene, CDR1 is MNHEY and CDR2 is SMNVEV (reference sequence). CDR3 coding DNA: TGTGCCAGCAGTTCAAGGGGGCAGGGCAACACTGAAGCTTTCTTT. It encodes CASSSRGQGNTEAFF.

J is TRBJ1-3 and V is TRBV27; 7 nucleotides match TRBD1. J lost 5 bases, V lost 5 bases, and 9 bases had no gene match. The CDR3 loop spans 15 amino acids. CDR1 and CDR2 from the germline V gene are MNHEY and SMNVEV (reference sequence). The CDR3 spells CASSPAQGQRNTIYF. CDR3 in DNA: TGTGCCAGCAGTCCCGCACAGGGGCAAAGAAACACCATATATTTT.

V and J are TRBV7-2 and TRBJ2-3, with 7 bases that match TRBD2. The CDR3 has 14 residues. After removal of 5 bases from V and 9 bases from J, the junction contained 11 bases not matched to a gene. Germline V gene sequence: CDR1 SGHTA, CDR2 FQGNSA. CDR3 DNA sequence: TGTGCCAGCAGCACCCCCCGGGAAGCGGGGACGCAGTATTTT. Residues: CASSTPREAGTQYF. Full variable domain (missing parts from reference TRBV7-2 and TRBJ2-3): GAGVSQSPSNKVTEKGKDVELRCDPISGHTALYWYRQSLGQGLEFLIYFQGNSAPDKSGLPSDRFSAERTGGSVSTLTIQRTQQEDSAVYLCASSTPREAGTQYFGPGTRLTVL.

The chain is built from TRBV2 and TRBJ1-1; TRBD1 matches 8 bases. From germline, CDR1 is SNHLY and CDR2 FYNNEI. The length of the CDR3 is 13 residues. V was clipped by 3 bases and J by 4 bases; unmatched bases: 1. This chain's CDR3 is CASSDTGGTEAFF. The CDR3 coding sequence is TGTGCCAGCAGTGATACAGGGGGCACTGAAGCTTTCTTT.

The chain carries TRBV25-1 and TRBJ2-7; D gene uncertain. V lost 8 bases and J 4 bases, leaving 18 bases between the germline ends. This CDR3 is 14 amino acids long. CDR1 MGHDK and CDR2 SYGVNS come from the germline V gene. The DNA for the CDR3 is TGTGCCAGCTCTCACGTTGGCTCCAGATACGAGCAGTACTTC. As protein: CASSHVGSRYEQYF.

The CDR3 sequence is CASSPQTGHYGYTF. In DNA, the CDR3 is TGTGCCAGCAGCCCCCAGACAGGACATTATGGCTACACCTTC. The V gene is TRBV11-2, the J gene TRBJ1-2; D possibly corresponds to TRBD1 (6 bases). Per the germline V gene, CDR1 is SGHAT and CDR2 is FQNNGV. CDR3 length equals 14 residues. With 5 bases removed from V and 5 bases from J, the gap between germline ends came to 15 bases.

This chain links TRBV5-1 with TRBJ1-1; the D gene is possibly TRBD1 (5 bases). Germline CDR1 reads SGHRS; CDR2 reads YFSETQ. This CDR3 spans 14 amino acids. V lost 2 bases to trimming and J lost 4 bases, with 12 bases between them. CDR3 nucleotide sequence: TGCGCCAGCAGCTTTACAGGACCCGGCACTGAAGCTTTCTTT. Translated, it gives CASSFTGPGTEAFF.

The gene calls are TRBV13 and TRBJ2-2, with a tentative D call TRBD1 (6 bases). This CDR3 is built from 16 residues. V was cut by 3 bases and J by 1 base, with 12 bases left in between. The germline V gene has CDR1 PRHDT and CDR2 FYEKMQ (reference sequence). CDR3 sequence (DNA): TGTGCCAGCAGCTTCCCGGCAGGGGTGAACACCGGGGAGCTGTTTTTT. Translation gives CASSFPAGVNTGELFF.

The rearrangement links TRBV5-1 to TRBJ1-1, with D possibly TRBD1 on 5 matching bases. Trimming pared 0 bases from V and 5 bases from J, leaving 11 bases between. This CDR3 has 14 residues. CDR1 SGHRS and CDR2 YFSETQ come from the germline V gene. CDR3 bases: TGCGCCAGCAGCTTGGAAGGTGGGGGGACTGAAGCTTTCTTT. It is translated as CASSLEGGGTEAFF. Full variable domain (missing parts from reference TRBV5-1 and TRBJ1-1): KAGVTQTPRYLIKTRGQQVTLSCSPISGHRSVSWYQQTPGQGLQFLFEYFSETQRNKGNFPGRFSGRQFSNSRSEMNVSTLELGDSALYLCASSLEGGGTEAFFGQGTRLTVV.

The chain has TRBV18 and TRBJ1-1; 10 bases agree with TRBD1. CDR1 and CDR2 from the germline V gene are KGHSH and LQKENI. V was pared by 2 bases and J by 4 bases, with 7 bases of the junction left unmatched. This CDR3 is built from 16 residues. CDR3 sequence: CASSPNFRTGGTEAFF. CDR3 nucleotides: TGTGCCAGCTCACCAAATTTTCGGACAGGGGGCACTGAAGCTTTCTTT.

V gene TRBV6-1 combines with J gene TRBJ2-1, with 9 bases aligning to TRBD2. The CDR3 contains 15 residues. V was pared by 9 bases and J by 7 bases, with 13 bases of the junction left unmatched. Germline CDR1 reads MNHNS; CDR2 reads SASEGT. CDR3 amino acids: CARRGSGRILNEQFF. For the CDR3, the DNA is TGTGCCAGAAGGGGTAGCGGGAGAATCCTGAATGAGCAGTTCTTC.

The rearrangement uses TRBV7-9 and TRBJ2-2; tentative D call: TRBD1 (6 bases). CDR1 and CDR2 from the germline V gene are SEHNR and FQNEAQ (reference sequence). The CDR3 sequence is 14 residues long. V lost 6 bases, J lost 3 bases, and 11 bases lay in between. CDR3 bases: TGTGCCAGCAGGGGGGCATGGGACACCGGGGAGCTGTTTTTT. Translating gives CASRGAWDTGELFF.

The rearrangement links TRBV14 to TRBJ2-1; 7 bases agree with TRBD1. CDR1 and CDR2 from the germline V gene are SGHDN and FVKESK. The length of the CDR3 is 18 residues. The trim removed 0 bases at V and 0 bases at J, leaving 8 bases unmatched. The CDR3 nucleotides are TGTGCCAGCAGCCAAGATCCTCTTCGGGACAGCTCCTACAATGAGCAGTTCTTC. The encoded protein is CASSQDPLRDSSYNEQFF.

The gene calls are TRBV2 and TRBJ1-3, with D possibly matching TRBD1 (6 bases). The V end lost 4 bases, the J end lost 2 bases, and 6 bases lay between the germline ends. Germline V gene sequence: CDR1 SNHLY, CDR2 FYNNEI. This CDR3 is 13 amino acids long. In nucleotides, the CDR3 is TGTGCCAGCAGTGGGACAGCTGGAAACACCATATATTTT. The encoded protein is CASSGTAGNTIYF.

The chain uses TRBV2 and TRBJ1-5; 7 bases are shared with TRBD1. V dropped 1 base and J dropped 1; count of bases not matched to a gene: 1. Germline V gene lookup returns CDR1 SNHLY and CDR2 FYNNEI. This CDR3 has 15 residues. CDR3 coding DNA: TGTGCCAGCAGTGAAGACAGGGGAAGCAATCAGCCCCAGCATTTT. As protein: CASSEDRGSNQPQHF.

The rearrangement joins TRBV19 to TRBJ2-7; D is perhaps TRBD1 (5 bases). With 3 bases removed from V and 1 base from J, the gap between germline ends came to 13 bases. Germline V gene data show CDR1 as LNHDA and CDR2 as SQIVND (reference sequence). The CDR3 consists of 15 residues. For the CDR3, the DNA is TGTGCCAGTAGTATTCAGGGTTTAAGTTCCTACGAGCAGTACTTC. It specifies CASSIQGLSSYEQYF. The whole variable domain, remainder taken from reference TRBV19 and TRBJ2-7, is DGGITQSPKYLFRKEGQNVTLSCEQNLNHDAMYWYRQDPGQGLRLIYYSQIVNDFQKGDIAEGYSVSREKKESFPLTVTSAQKNPTAFYLCASSIQGLSSYEQYFGPGTRLTVT.